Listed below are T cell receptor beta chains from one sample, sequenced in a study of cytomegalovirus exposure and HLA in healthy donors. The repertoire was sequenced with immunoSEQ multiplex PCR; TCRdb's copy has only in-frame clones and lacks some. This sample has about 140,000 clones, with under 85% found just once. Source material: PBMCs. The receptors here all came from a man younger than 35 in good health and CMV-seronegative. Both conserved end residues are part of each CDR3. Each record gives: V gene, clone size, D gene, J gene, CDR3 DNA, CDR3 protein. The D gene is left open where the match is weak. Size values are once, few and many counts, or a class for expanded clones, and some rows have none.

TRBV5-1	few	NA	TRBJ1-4	TGCGCCAGCAGCTTGGCCGGGGTAGAGGGTGAAAAACTGTTTTTT	CASSLAGVEGEKLFF
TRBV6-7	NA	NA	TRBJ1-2	TGTGCCAGCAGTCTGGACGCGGGAGTTGCCACCTTC	CASSLDAGVATF
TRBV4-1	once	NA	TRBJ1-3	TGCGCCAGCAGCCTCGCAGGGGCTGGAAACACCATATATTTT	CASSLAGAGNTIYF
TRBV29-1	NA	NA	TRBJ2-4	TGCAGCGTCACTCTAGGACTCAAAAACATTCAGTACTTC	CSVTLGLKNIQYF
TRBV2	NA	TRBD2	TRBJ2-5	TGTGCCAGCAGACTTCCATCCGGGACTAGCGGGGAAGAGACCCAGTACTTC	CASRLPSGTSGEETQYF
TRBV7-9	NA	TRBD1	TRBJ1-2	TGTTCCAGCAGCTCTAAGCTGAAACAGGGGGCAGCTAACTATGGCTACACCTTC	CSSSSKLKQGAANYGYTF
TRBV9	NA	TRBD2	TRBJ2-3	TGTGCCAGCAGCCCTCCGGGACTAGCGGGGGGTACAGATACGCAGTATTTT	CASSPPGLAGGTDTQYF
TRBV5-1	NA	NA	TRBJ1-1	TGCGCCAGCAGCTTGCTAGTGGCGGGGGGCAGACAGTCTCTAGCTTTCTTT	CASSLLVAGGRQSLAFF
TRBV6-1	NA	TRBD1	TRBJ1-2	TGTGCCAGCAAATCGCCGTTGACAGGGGAGGGCTACACCTTC	CASKSPLTGEGYTF
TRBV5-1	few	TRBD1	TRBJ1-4	TGCGCCAGTCGACAGGGGGAGAATGAAAAACTGTTTTTT	CASRQGENEKLFF
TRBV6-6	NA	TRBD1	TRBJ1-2	TGTGCCAGCAGGTCCCGGGACAGAAACATTAACTATGGCTACACCTTC	CASRSRDRNINYGYTF
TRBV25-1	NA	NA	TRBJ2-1	TGTGCCAGCAGTGAATGGATGGGGCTCTACAATGAGCAGTTCTTC	CASSEWMGLYNEQFF
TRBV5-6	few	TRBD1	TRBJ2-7	TGTGCCAGCAGCTCGACAGGGGAGGCCTACGAGCAGTACTTC	CASSSTGEAYEQYF
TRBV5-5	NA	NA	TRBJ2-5	TGTGCCAGCAGCCCCCGGGGTTCAGTCGGAGAGACCCAGTACTTC	CASSPRGSVGETQYF
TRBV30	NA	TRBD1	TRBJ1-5	TGTGCCTGGAGTGGTAGGGGGCGGGTTTCAAGCAATCAGCCCCAGCATTTT	CAWSGRGRVSSNQPQHF
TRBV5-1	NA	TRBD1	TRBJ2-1	TGCGCCAGCAGCTCGGACAGGGGGGCACTCAAAGGATTCTTC	CASSSDRGALKGFF
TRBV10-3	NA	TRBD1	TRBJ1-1	TGTGCCATCAGTGAATCGACAGGGGGGACTGAAGCTTTCTTT	CAISESTGGTEAFF
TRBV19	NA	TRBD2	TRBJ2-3	TGTGCCAGTAGTATCTTCCCGGGACTAGCGGGGATGGCAGATACGCAGTATTTT	CASSIFPGLAGMADTQYF
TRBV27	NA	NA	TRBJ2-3	TGTGCCAGCAGTTTATTAGGGACACATACGCAGTATTTT	CASSLLGTHTQYF
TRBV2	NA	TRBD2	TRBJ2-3	TGTGCCAGCAGCCCGGGACTAGGAAGCACAGATACGCAGTATTTT	CASSPGLGSTDTQYF
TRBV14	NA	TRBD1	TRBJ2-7	TGTGCCAGCAGCCAGGAAGTCTGGGGGGACAGGCGGTTTAACGAGCAGTACTTC	CASSQEVWGDRRFNEQYF
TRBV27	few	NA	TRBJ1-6	TGTGCCAGCAGTTTAGGGGGGGTCCTCCACTTT	CASSLGGVLHF
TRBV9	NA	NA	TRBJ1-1	TGTGCCAGCAGTGGACGGGGGGACACTGAAGCTTTCTTT	CASSGRGDTEAFF
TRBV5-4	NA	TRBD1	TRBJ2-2	TGTGCCAGCAGCCTTACAGGGGGCGGGGAGCTGTTTTTT	CASSLTGGGELFF
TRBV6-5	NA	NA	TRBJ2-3	TGTGCCAGCAGTTACGCGGATAGCACAGATACGCAGTATTTT	CASSYADSTDTQYF
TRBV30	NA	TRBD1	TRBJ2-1	TGTGCCTGGAGTGGTGCTCCGGGACAGGGACTCAGCTCCCACAATGAGCAGTTCTTC	CAWSGAPGQGLSSHNEQFF
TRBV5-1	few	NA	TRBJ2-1	TGCGCCAGCAGCCTAGTTCGGGTCGGATACAATGAGCAGTTCTTC	CASSLVRVGYNEQFF
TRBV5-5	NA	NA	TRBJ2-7	TGTGCCAGCAGCTTGGGAACAGGTCTCACCTACGAGCAGTACTTC	CASSLGTGLTYEQYF
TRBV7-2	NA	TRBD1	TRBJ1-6	TGTGCCAGCAGCTTTCGACAGGGGGAAAATTCACCCCTCCACTTT	CASSFRQGENSPLHF
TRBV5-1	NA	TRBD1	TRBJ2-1	TGCGCCAGCAGCTCGGGACAGGGTGGGTTCAATGAGCAGTTCTTC	CASSSGQGGFNEQFF
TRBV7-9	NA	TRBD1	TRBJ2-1	TGTGCCAGCAGCTTAGAAGGGGGCCAGTTCTTC	CASSLEGGQFF
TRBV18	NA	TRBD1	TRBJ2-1	TGTGCCAGCTCACCACCGGTCGGGACAGGGCAATCCTACAATGAGCAGTTCTTC	CASSPPVGTGQSYNEQFF
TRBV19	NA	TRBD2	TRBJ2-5	TGTGCCAGTAGTATGACTAGCGGGGATTTGGAGACCCAGTACTTC	CASSMTSGDLETQYF
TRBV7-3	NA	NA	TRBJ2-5	TGTGCCAGCAGCTTGTACGGGTCAGGGGAGACCCAGTACTTC	CASSLYGSGETQYF
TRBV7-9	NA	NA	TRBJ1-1	TGTTCCAGCAGCCCCTCGAGCACTGAAGCTTTCTTT	CSSSPSSTEAFF
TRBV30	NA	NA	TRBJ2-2	TGTGCCTGGGAAAGACAGAACAGGGAGCTGTTTTTT	CAWERQNRELFF
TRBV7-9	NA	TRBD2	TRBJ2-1	TGTTCCAGCAGCTTAGCGAGTCGGGGGGGGCGCCTCTACAATGAGCAGTTCTTC	CSSSLASRGGRLYNEQFF
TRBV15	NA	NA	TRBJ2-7	TGTGCCACCAGCAGAGATCAACAGGTCTCCTACGAGCAGTACTTC	CATSRDQQVSYEQYF
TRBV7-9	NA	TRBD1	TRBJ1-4	TGTGCCAGCAGCTTAGGATTAGGGACAGGGGTTCTTCGGGAAAAACTGTTTTTT	CASSLGLGTGVLREKLFF
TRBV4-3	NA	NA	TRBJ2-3	TGCGCCAGCAGCCAAGAGGGGGGGCCGGCAGATACGCAGTATTTT	CASSQEGGPADTQYF
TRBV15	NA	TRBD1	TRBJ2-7	TGTGCCACCAGCAGACCAAAAGGGACAGGGATTGGAGAGCAGTACTTC	CATSRPKGTGIGEQYF
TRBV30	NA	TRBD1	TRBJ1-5	TGTGCCTGGAGTGTACGGAGATTCTGGACAGGAGACTCTATTAGCAATCAGCCCCAGCATTTT	CAWSVRRFWTGDSISNQPQHF
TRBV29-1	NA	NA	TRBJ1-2	TGCAGCGTTGAAGATCCCACGGGTCTAGGCTACACCTTC	CSVEDPTGLGYTF
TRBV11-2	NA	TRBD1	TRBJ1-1	TGTGCCAGCAGCTTAGAGGGACAGATGAACACTGAAGCTTTCTTT	CASSLEGQMNTEAFF
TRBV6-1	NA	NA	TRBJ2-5	TGTGCCAGCAGTAATAGGGGGGGCCCTGGAGAGACCCAGTACTTC	CASSNRGGPGETQYF
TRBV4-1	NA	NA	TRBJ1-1	TGCGCCAGCAGCCAAGTGGCAGGTTTGAATACTGAAGCTTTCTTT	CASSQVAGLNTEAFF
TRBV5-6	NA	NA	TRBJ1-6	TGTGCCAGCAGCTTGGGGTCCAGGGCCACCCTCCACTTT	CASSLGSRATLHF
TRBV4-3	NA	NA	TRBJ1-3	TGCGCCAGCAGCCCAAGTGGAGTTTCAGTCCCTGGAAACACCATATATTTT	CASSPSGVSVPGNTIYF